These 17 T cell receptor beta chains were all obtained from the same sample, sequenced in a study of identical twins. TCRdb passed the 5' RACE reads through MiXCR, listing each CDR3 protein once. Of under 250,000 distinct CDR3 sequences listed, roughly 13% are singletons. This sample also belongs to another study, concerning yellow fever vaccine responses in identical twins.

Sequencing input: memory (CD45RO+) T cells sorted from blood. The receptor source for this set is a woman aged 18-29 years in good health.

This clonotype was seen a handful of times. J is TRBJ2-1 and V is TRBV14, with D possibly being TRBD2 (6 bases). The V end was cut by 0 bases, the J end by 0 bases, with 15 bases between. The CDR3 runs to 18 residues. Germline CDR1 reads SGHDN; CDR2 reads FVKESK. For the CDR3, the DNA is TGTGCCAGCAGCCAAGATCGGTACGGGGGAGTCTCCTACAATGAGCAGTTCTTC. Amino acids: CASSQDRYGGVSYNEQFF.

Only a few counts were recorded for this clonotype. J is TRBJ2-3 and V is TRBV11-2; D is tentatively TRBD1 or TRBD2 (5 bases each). V was cut by 8 bases and J by 3 bases, with 12 bases left in between. CDR1 is SGHAT, CDR2 FQNNGV, per germline. The CDR3 extends over 13 amino acids. The CDR3 bases are TGTGCCAGCGGGGCGGAGGTTACAGATACGCAGTATTTT. Its translation is CASGAEVTDTQYF.

This chain connects TRBV20-1 to TRBJ2-5; D ambiguous. Per the germline V gene, CDR1 is DFQATT and CDR2 is SNEGSKA (reference sequence). The CDR3 totals 13 residues. Trimming pared 7 bases from V and 2 bases from J, leaving 14 bases between. CDR3 protein: CSVILDTQETQYF. The CDR3 nucleotides are TGCAGTGTTATCCTAGATACGCAAGAGACCCAGTACTTC.

This clonotype was seen ten or more times. The rearrangement uses TRBV20-1 and TRBJ1-6; possible D gene TRBD1, 6 bases. The CDR3 length is 14 residues. Trimming pared 7 bases from V and 1 base from J, leaving 11 bases between. Germline V gives CDR1 DFQATT, CDR2 SNEGSKA (reference sequence). CDR3 protein: CSGGGGSYNSPLHF. The CDR3 region has the DNA TGCAGTGGTGGGGGCGGATCCTATAATTCACCCCTCCACTTT.

This clonotype was recorded a few times. The chain employs TRBV14 and TRBJ2-1; no firm D call. The CDR3 is 15 residues long. Germline V gene lookup returns CDR1 SGHDN and CDR2 FVKESK. Trimming removed 0 bases from V and 8 bases from J, with 14 bases in between. This CDR3 reads CASSQDVAMGDEQFF. The CDR3 DNA follows: TGTGCCAGCAGCCAAGATGTAGCAATGGGCGATGAGCAGTTCTTC.

This clonotype showed up just a few times. The V call is TRBV28, the J call TRBJ2-7, with TRBD2 identical over 14 bases. CDR1 and CDR2 from the germline V gene are MDHEN and SYDVKM. With 0 bases clipped from V and 6 bases from J, the junction kept 13 bases outside the gene matches. The CDR3 is made up of 19 amino acids. The DNA of the CDR3 is TGTGCCAGCAGTTTATGGGTAACCGGACTAGCGGGAGGTATTAGCGAGCAGTACTTC. Translated: CASSLWVTGLAGGISEQYF.

The rearrangement uses TRBV18 and TRBJ2-3; tentatively, D is TRBD1 (6 bases). This CDR3 comprises 12 residues. Germline V gene data show CDR1 as KGHSH and CDR2 as LQKENI. V lost 3 bases and J lost 9, with 10 bases in between. This CDR3 is CASSPTGQTQYF. The CDR3 DNA reads as TGTGCCAGCTCACCCACCGGACAGACGCAGTATTTT. Variable domain in full (rest from reference TRBV18 and TRBJ2-3): NAGVMQNPRHLVRRRGQEARLRCSPMKGHSHVYWYRQLPEEGLKFMVYLQKENIIDESGMPKERFSAEFPKEGPSILRIQQVVRGDSAAYFCASSPTGQTQYFGPGTRLTVL.

This clonotype has more than one count but fewer than ten. CDR3 sequence reads: CASRGYYNSPLHF. CDR3 DNA sequence: TGTGCCAGCAGGGGATACTATAATTCACCCCTCCACTTT. The gene calls are TRBV28 and TRBJ1-6; no firm D call. Germline-derived CDR1 and CDR2 are MDHEN and SYDVKM. The germline V and J ends were trimmed by 6 bases and 3 bases, with 6 bases remaining between them. The CDR3 sequence is 13 residues long.

This clonotype was picked up a small number of times. V and J are TRBV11-1 and TRBJ2-2; D gene uncertain. Trimming shortened V by 7 bases and J by 1 base, and 13 bases separated the two germline ends. The germline V gene encodes CDR1 SGHAT and CDR2 FQDESV (reference sequence). The CDR3 is 15 residues long. DNA of the CDR3: TGTGCCAGCAACCCGTCCGATGAGAACACCGGGGAGCTGTTTTTT. This translates into CASNPSDENTGELFF.

The rearrangement links TRBV7-2 to TRBJ2-7, with 8 positions matching TRBD1. This CDR3 spans 16 amino acids. Germline lookup yields CDR1 SGHTA and CDR2 FQGNSA. The ends lost 0 bases at V and 2 bases at J; junction bases unmatched: 6. Here the CDR3 DNA reads TGTGCCAGCAGCTTAGCATCTGGACAGGGCGCCTACGAGCAGTACTTC. Residues: CASSLASGQGAYEQYF.

The chain employs TRBV7-2 and TRBJ2-6, with a tentative D call TRBD1 (5 bases). CDR3 length equals 14 residues. Germline assignment: CDR1 SGHTA and CDR2 FQGNSA. The CDR3 region has the DNA TGTGCGGCCCCGGACATCTCTGGGGCCAACGTCCTGACTTTC. Translating gives CAAPDISGANVLTF.

The chain is built from TRBV27 and TRBJ2-3, with D hard to call. The CDR3 runs 14 residues. Trimming removed 3 bases at V and 4 bases at J, with 11 bases between. Germline lookup yields CDR1 MNHEY and CDR2 SMNVEV (reference sequence). The chain's CDR3 is CASSFFSKSDTQYF. The CDR3 DNA reads TGTGCCAGCAGTTTCTTTAGCAAGTCAGATACGCAGTATTTT.

This clonotype was seen repeatedly, ten times or more. The chain employs TRBV27 and TRBJ2-7; D is perhaps TRBD1 (7 bases). The CDR3 loop spans 14 amino acids. The V end lost 10 bases, the J end lost 4 bases, and 20 bases lay between the germline ends. Per the germline V gene, CDR1 is MNHEY and CDR2 is SMNVEV (reference sequence). CDR3 region: CATQFKSGGYEQYF. DNA of the CDR3: TGTGCCACCCAGTTTAAGTCAGGGGGGTACGAGCAGTACTTC.

The table lists this clonotype with a few counts. V and J are TRBV12-3 or TRBV12-4 and TRBJ1-1; D not certain. V was cut by 6 bases and J by 0 bases, with 8 bases left in between. The CDR3 sequence is 13 residues long. The CDR3 region is CASSAKVNTEAFF. CDR3 nucleotides: TGTGCCAGCAGCGCCAAGGTGAACACTGAAGCTTTCTTT.

Ten or more counts support this clonotype. The chain is built from TRBV6-5 and TRBJ2-4; unclear D gene. CDR1 is MNHEY and CDR2 is SVGAGI in the germline V gene. The V end lost 4 bases, the J end lost 1 base, and 17 bases lay between the germline ends. The CDR3 is 17 residues long. The DNA of the CDR3 is TGTGCCAGCAGTTCTACCCCATCAAGGATGGCCAAAAACATTCAGTACTTC. It translates to CASSSTPSRMAKNIQYF.

The chain employs TRBV12-3 or TRBV12-4 and TRBJ1-5, with 9 bases fitting TRBD1. The trim removed 5 bases at V and 6 bases at J, leaving 5 bases unmatched. This CDR3 contains 14 residues. As DNA, the CDR3 is TGTGCCAGCAGTACCACAGGGGGCCTTCAGCCCCAGCATTTT. This gives the protein CASSTTGGLQPQHF.

This clonotype has just a few counts. The gene calls are TRBV28 and TRBJ1-2, with D tentatively TRBD1 (5 bases). Germline V gene lookup returns CDR1 MDHEN and CDR2 SYDVKM. V lost 6 bases and J lost 4, with 9 bases in between. The CDR3 spans 12 residues. The CDR3 here is CASRQQVYGYTF. The CDR3 DNA reads as TGTGCCAGCAGACAACAGGTCTATGGCTACACCTTC.